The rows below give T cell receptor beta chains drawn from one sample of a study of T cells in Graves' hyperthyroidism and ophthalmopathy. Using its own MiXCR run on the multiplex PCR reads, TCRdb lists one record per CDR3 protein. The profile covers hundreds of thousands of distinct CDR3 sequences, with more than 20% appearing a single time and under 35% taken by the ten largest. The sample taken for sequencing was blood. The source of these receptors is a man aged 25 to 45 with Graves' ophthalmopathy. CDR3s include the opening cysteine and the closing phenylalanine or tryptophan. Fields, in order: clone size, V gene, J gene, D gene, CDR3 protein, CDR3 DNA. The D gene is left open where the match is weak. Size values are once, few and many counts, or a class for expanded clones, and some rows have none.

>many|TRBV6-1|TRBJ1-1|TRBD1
CASRRDRAVGTEAFF
TGTGCCAGCAGGCGGGACAGGGCGGTTGGGACTGAAGCTTTCTTT
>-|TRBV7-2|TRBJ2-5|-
CASSLAEVGETQYF
TGTGCCAGCAGCTTAGCCGAGGTGGGGGAGACCCAGTACTTC
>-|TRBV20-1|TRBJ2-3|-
CSVSPRSGLTDTQYF
TGCAGTGTTAGCCCCCGTTCAGGGCTCACAGATACGCAGTATTTT
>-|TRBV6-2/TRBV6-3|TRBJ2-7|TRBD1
CASSYSPGQGGREQYF
TGTGCCAGCAGTTACTCGCCCGGACAGGGCGGACGCGAGCAGTACTTC
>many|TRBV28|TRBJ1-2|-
CASSSSGMGDYGYTF
TGTGCCAGCAGTTCGTCAGGGATGGGTGACTATGGCTACACCTTC
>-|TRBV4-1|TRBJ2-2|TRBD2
CASSPGGGFFTGELFF
TGCGCCAGCAGCCCAGGCGGGGGGTTCTTCACCGGGGAGCTGTTTTTT
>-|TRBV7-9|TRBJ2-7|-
CASSHDSLSEQYF
TGTGCCAGCAGCCACGACAGTCTTAGTGAGCAGTACTTC
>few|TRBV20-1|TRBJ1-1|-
CSARKGGADTEAFF
TGCAGTGCTAGAAAGGGGGGCGCGGACACTGAAGCTTTCTTT
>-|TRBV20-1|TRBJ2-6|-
CSARDLGSGANVLTF
TGCAGTGCTAGAGATCTTGGCTCTGGGGCCAACGTCCTGACTTTC
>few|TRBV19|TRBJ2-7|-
CASSIGTLDFYEQYF
TGTGCCAGTAGTATCGGGACACTGGACTTCTACGAGCAGTACTTC
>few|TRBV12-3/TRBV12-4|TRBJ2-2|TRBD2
CASNQLAGEGTGELFF
TGTGCCAGCAATCAACTAGCGGGAGAAGGTACCGGGGAGCTGTTTTTT
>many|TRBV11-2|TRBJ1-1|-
CASSLATVQNTEAFF
TGTGCCAGCAGCTTAGCGACAGTACAGAACACTGAAGCTTTCTTT
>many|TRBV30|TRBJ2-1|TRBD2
CAWSFTSGQYNEQFF
TGTGCCTGGAGTTTCACTAGCGGACAATACAATGAGCAGTTCTTC
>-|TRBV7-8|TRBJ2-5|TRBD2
CASRELTSEVTQYF
TGTGCCAGCCGCGAATTGACTAGCGAAGTGACCCAGTACTTC
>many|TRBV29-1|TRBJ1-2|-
CSVESPSRLAGDNYGYTF
TGCAGCGTTGAATCGCCGAGCCGTTTGGCAGGGGATAACTATGGCTACACCTTC
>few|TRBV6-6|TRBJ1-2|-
CASSYSGQFNGYTF
TGTGCCAGCAGTTACTCCGGGCAGTTCAATGGCTACACCTTC
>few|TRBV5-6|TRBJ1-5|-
CASSVRGSYNQPQHF
TGTGCCAGCAGCGTCAGGGGTTCTTACAATCAGCCCCAGCATTTT
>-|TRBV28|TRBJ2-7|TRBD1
CASSPLTGENEQYF
TGTGCCAGCAGTCCATTGACAGGGGAAAACGAGCAGTACTTC
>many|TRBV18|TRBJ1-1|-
CASSPSRVNTEAFF
TGTGCCAGCTCACCAAGTAGGGTTAACACTGAAGCTTTCTTT
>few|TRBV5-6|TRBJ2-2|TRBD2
CASRLKFSGLAGEKPTGELFF
TGTGCCAGCAGACTCAAATTCTCGGGACTAGCGGGAGAGAAGCCCACCGGGGAGCTGTTTTTT
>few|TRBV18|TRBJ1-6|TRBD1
CASSPPGQDNSPLHF
TGTGCCAGCTCACCACCGGGACAGGATAATTCACCCCTCCACTTT
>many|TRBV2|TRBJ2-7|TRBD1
CASSGGTGAYEQYF
TGTGCCAGCAGTGGCGGGACAGGGGCCTACGAGCAGTACTTC
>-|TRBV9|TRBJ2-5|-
CASSVGAGWRETQYF
TGTGCCAGCAGCGTAGGGGCAGGGTGGAGAGAGACCCAGTACTTC
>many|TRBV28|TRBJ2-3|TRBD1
CASSTSQGAGSTDTQYF
TGTGCCAGCAGTACCTCACAGGGGGCTGGTTCCACAGATACGCAGTATTTT
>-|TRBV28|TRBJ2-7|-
CASGPPSGAIPEQYF
TGTGCCAGCGGACCCCCCTCGGGGGCGATCCCCGAGCAGTACTTC
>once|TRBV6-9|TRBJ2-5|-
CASSYGDGVETQYF
TGTGCCAGCAGTTACGGTGACGGTGTAGAGACCCAGTACTTC
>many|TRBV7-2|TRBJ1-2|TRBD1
CASSLALDRGYGYTF
TGTGCCAGCAGCTTAGCGCTAGACAGGGGCTATGGCTACACCTTC
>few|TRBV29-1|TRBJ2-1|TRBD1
CSVQRWKRTGESYNEQFF
TGCAGCGTCCAACGTTGGAAAAGGACAGGCGAGTCCTACAATGAGCAGTTCTTC
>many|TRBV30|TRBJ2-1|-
CATEEASSWNEQFF
TGTGCCACCGAGGAGGCTTCCTCGTGGAATGAGCAGTTCTTC
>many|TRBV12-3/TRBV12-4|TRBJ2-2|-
CASSLRAQGVSGELFF
TGTGCCAGCAGTTTACGGGCCCAGGGAGTGAGCGGGGAGCTGTTTTTT
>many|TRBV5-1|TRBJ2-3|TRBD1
CASSSTGTGAWDTQYF
TGCGCCAGCAGCTCTACCGGGACAGGGGCGTGGGATACGCAGTATTTT
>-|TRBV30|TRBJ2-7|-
CAWRLGDPFEQYF
TGTGCCTGGAGATTGGGGGACCCGTTCGAGCAGTACTTC
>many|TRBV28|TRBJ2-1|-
CASRARAYNEQFF
TGTGCCAGCAGGGCAAGGGCCTACAATGAGCAGTTCTTC
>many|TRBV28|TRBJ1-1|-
CASSLSGLNTEAFF
TGTGCCAGCAGTTTAAGTGGGTTGAACACTGAAGCTTTCTTT
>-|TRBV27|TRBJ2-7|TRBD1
CASSFDRGRAKQYF
TGTGCCAGCAGTTTCGACAGGGGGAGGGCGAAGCAGTACTTC
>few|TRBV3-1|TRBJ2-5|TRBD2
CASSRAIAGGGETQYF
TGTGCCAGCAGCCGGGCTATAGCGGGAGGGGGAGAGACCCAGTACTTC